This TCR beta chain was sequenced for a study of blood T cells in healthy people across ages. Overall study results and limits: Donors of long life had a larger count of naive CD4+ cells and greater diversity than aged donors.

Germline V gene sequence: CDR1 MDHEN, CDR2 SYDVKM. V lost 5 bases to trimming and J lost 4 bases; unmatched junction nucleotides: 3. The CDR3 consists of 14 residues. Then a second PCR, running roughly 7 to 11 cycles, was carried out with a sample-barcoded 5' primer and a J-beta primer mix. A template-switch adaptor with 12 random nucleotides tagged each cDNA molecule. TCRdb re-derived calls from the 5' RACE reads in MiXCR, one entry per CDR3 protein. Of approximately 760,000 distinct CDR3 sequences listed, around a quarter are singletons. Total RNA amounts of at least 6 micrograms were extracted per sample. A note on this clonotype: What it recognizes is unknown.

These data also formed part of another study, on T cells of mothers and their children. That report adds: Donors comprised a few healthy Caucasian mothers plus their six children.

The chain couples TRBV28 to TRBJ2-3; 10 positions agree with TRBD1. The sequence was collected from a boy aged 5-17 years in good health. The sample comprised blood. CDR3 coding DNA: TGTGCCAGCAGTCGGGACAGGGGTGCAGATACGCAGTATTTT. This codes for CASSRDRGADTQYF.